These 20 T cell receptor beta chains were sequenced from one sample in a study of CD8 T cells in Susac syndrome. An input of 0.5 to 1 ug of RNA was subjected to reverse transcription using random hexamers. TCRdb passed the immunoSEQ multiplex PCR reads through MiXCR, listing each CDR3 protein once. The sample lists around 170,000 distinct CDR3 sequences, around 93% occurring once. The sample comprised CD8+ T cells from PBMCs. All receptors come from a human donor with Susac syndrome.

V gene TRBV19 combines with J gene TRBJ1-5; 8 bases line up with TRBD1. The CDR3 is made up of 17 amino acids. V was pared by 4 bases and J by 5 bases, with 13 bases of the junction left unmatched. Germline values: CDR1 LNHDA, CDR2 SQIVND (reference sequence). The CDR3 DNA reads as TGTGCCAGTAGTAACGGACAGGGACGGTGGTTGGATCAGCCCCAGCATTTT. Translated, it gives CASSNGQGRWLDQPQHF.

The chain carries TRBV7-9 and TRBJ1-2, with 9 bases fitting TRBD1. Trimming took 3 bases from V and 3 from J; bases not matched to a gene: 2. The CDR3 consists of 14 residues. Germline V lookup: CDR1 SEHNR, CDR2 FQNEAQ (reference sequence). CDR3 sequence: CASSFWDRDYGYTF. The CDR3 DNA is TGTGCCAGCAGCTTTTGGGACAGGGACTATGGCTACACCTTC.

This chain links TRBV20-1 with TRBJ1-1; 7 nucleotides match TRBD1. With V trimmed by 6 bases and J by 3 bases, 10 bases remained unmatched. Germline CDR1 and CDR2: DFQATT and SNEGSKA (reference sequence). The CDR3 spans 14 residues. CDR3 bases: TGCAGTGCCCCGATTAGGGGGCCGTACACTGAAGCTTTCTTT. This sequence encodes CSAPIRGPYTEAFF.

The chain recombines TRBV20-1 with TRBJ1-2; D gene uncertain. Between the trimmed V and J ends, which lost 5 bases and 6 bases, there was a span of 22 bases. CDR3 length: 15 amino acids. The V gene's germline CDR1 is DFQATT and CDR2 SNEGSKA (reference sequence). CDR3 loop: CSAAITSPLPDGYTF. The DNA for the CDR3 is TGCAGTGCTGCGATAACAAGTCCCTTACCGGATGGCTACACCTTC.

V is TRBV28 and J is TRBJ2-2; D gene unclear. Deletions cut 1 base from V and 4 bases from J, with 7 bases between. CDR1 is MDHEN, CDR2 SYDVKM, per germline. The CDR3 has 14 amino acids. The CDR3 nucleotides read TGTGCCAGCAGTTTATCTACCCTCACCGGGGAGCTGTTTTTT. This sequence encodes CASSLSTLTGELFF.

The chain recombines TRBV30 with TRBJ2-7, with TRBD2 matching 9 bases. The CDR3 runs 12 residues. V lost 5 bases, J lost 5 bases, and 4 bases stayed unmatched. Germline loops: CDR1 GTSNPN, CDR2 SVGIG (reference sequence). CDR3 sequence reads: CAWSASGDEQYF. The CDR3 nucleotides are TGTGCCTGGTCGGCTAGCGGGGACGAGCAGTACTTC.

V is TRBV20-1 and J is TRBJ2-7, with 12 bases identical to TRBD2. CDR3 length: 16 amino acids. Trimming at V came to 0 bases and at J to 1 base, leaving 4 bases not matched to a gene. Germline V gives CDR1 DFQATT, CDR2 SNEGSKA (reference sequence). CDR3 amino acids: CSARDGLAGISYEQYF. The CDR3 DNA is TGCAGTGCTAGAGATGGACTAGCGGGAATATCCTACGAGCAGTACTTC.

This chain uses TRBV27 with TRBJ1-2; 12 nucleotides line up with TRBD1. The germline V gene encodes CDR1 MNHEY and CDR2 SMNVEV (reference sequence). This CDR3 has 15 amino acids. V trimming: 3 bases; J trimming: 6 bases; junction bases outside the gene matches: 5. CDR3 region: CASSFSGTGGDGYTF. The CDR3 nucleotides are TGTGCCAGCAGTTTCTCCGGGACAGGGGGCGATGGCTACACCTTC.

J is TRBJ1-1 and V is TRBV6-4; 9 bases fit TRBD1. Germline CDR1 MRHNA, CDR2 SNTAGT. V dropped 4 bases and J dropped 12; count of bases not matched to a gene: 9. The CDR3 is made up of 13 amino acids. The CDR3 DNA sequence: TGTGCCAGCAGTGTGGCTCTGGGACAGGGATCTTTCTTT. It specifies CASSVALGQGSFF.

J is TRBJ2-3 and V is TRBV7-2, with D perhaps TRBD1 or TRBD2 (5 bases each). CDR3 length: 12 amino acids. Germline CDR1 SGHTA, CDR2 FQGNSA. V lost 3 bases and J lost 9, with 10 bases in between. CDR3 region: CASSFLRDTQYF. For the CDR3, the DNA is TGTGCCAGCAGCTTCCTTAGGGACACGCAGTATTTT.

This clonotype appeared a single time. V and J are TRBV27 and TRBJ2-7; TRBD2 aligns across 11 bases. The trim removed 6 bases at V and 4 bases at J, leaving 2 bases unmatched. The CDR3 has 13 residues. Germline assignment: CDR1 MNHEY and CDR2 SMNVEV (reference sequence). For the CDR3, the DNA is TGTGCCAGCAGACTAGCGGGAGAATACGAGCAGTACTTC. This encodes CASRLAGEYEQYF.

The rearrangement joins TRBV29-1 to TRBJ1-1; D is possibly TRBD1 (5 bases). Germline V gene data show CDR1 as SQVTM and CDR2 as ANQGSEA. Trimming took off 3 bases at V and 11 bases at J, with 16 bases between the two ends. The CDR3 is made up of 12 amino acids. The CDR3 DNA sequence: TGCAGCGTTGATCACGGGGCCCCGGGTGCTTTCTTT. It translates to CSVDHGAPGAFF.

This clonotype was seen a single time. J is TRBJ2-7 and V is TRBV20-1, with 8 bases lining up with TRBD1. Germline CDR1 DFQATT, CDR2 SNEGSKA (reference sequence). This CDR3 contains 13 residues. V shed 6 bases and J 2 bases; nucleotides not matched to a gene: 6. CDR3 bases: TGCAGTGCCACGGGACAGGATACCTACGAGCAGTACTTC. Translating gives CSATGQDTYEQYF.

The chain couples TRBV20-1 to TRBJ2-1, with D possibly being TRBD2 (6 bases). Per germline, CDR1 DFQATT and CDR2 SNEGSKA (reference sequence). V lost 3 bases, J lost 6 bases, and 15 bases lay in between. The length of the CDR3 is 14 residues. The CDR3 sequence is CSASTGGTANEQFF. The CDR3, as DNA: TGCAGTGCTAGCACCGGAGGGACGGCCAATGAGCAGTTCTTC.

The chain uses TRBV12-3 or TRBV12-4 and TRBJ2-7, with TRBD2 matching over 8 bases. The CDR3 consists of 14 residues. The V segment lost 5 bases and the J segment 2 bases; nucleotides outside the gene matches: 5. The CDR3: CASSPLAGPYEQYF. In nucleotides, the CDR3 is TGTGCCAGCAGTCCGTTAGCGGGGCCCTACGAGCAGTACTTC.

The chain joins TRBV3-1 to TRBJ2-1, with TRBD2 identical over 10 bases. Unmatched junction bases numbered 5, after V lost 0 bases and J lost 9 bases. The CDR3 contains 15 residues. CDR1 is LGHDT, CDR2 YNNKEL, per germline (reference sequence). The chain's CDR3 is CASSQDKAGGREQFF. CDR3 bases: TGTGCCAGCAGCCAAGATAAAGCGGGGGGGCGTGAGCAGTTCTTC.

V and J are TRBV6-6 and TRBJ1-2; D uncertain. There are 14 residues in the CDR3. The V and J ends lost 0 bases and 1 base respectively, with 6 bases between them. Germline assignment: CDR1 MNHNY and CDR2 SVGAGI (reference sequence). The CDR3 DNA follows: TGTGCCAGCAGTTACTCGGACCTTAACTATGGCTACACCTTC. Translated: CASSYSDLNYGYTF.

V is TRBV12-3 or TRBV12-4 and J is TRBJ2-2; 7 bases align to TRBD1. J gave up 8 bases and V 6 bases, and 15 bases lay outside the gene matches. CDR3 length: 16 residues. CDR3 protein: CASRQPDRDTQGELFF. For the CDR3, the DNA is TGTGCCAGCAGACAACCAGACAGGGATACACAAGGGGAGCTGTTTTTT.

The table lists this clonotype with a count of one. The rearrangement joins TRBV27 to TRBJ1-5, with 8 bases that match TRBD1. Trimming removed 6 bases from V and 11 bases from J; junction bases left unmatched: 18. Germline V gives CDR1 MNHEY, CDR2 SMNVEV (reference sequence). The CDR3 is made up of 16 amino acids. The DNA of the CDR3 is TGTGCCAGCAGAGGAACGTCGGACAGGGAGAAGGGGGCCCAGCATTTT. It encodes CASRGTSDREKGAQHF.

The chain employs TRBV5-6 and TRBJ2-4; 7 bases agree with TRBD2. This CDR3 has 17 amino acids. The V gene end was trimmed by 0 bases and the J gene end by 7 bases; junction bases not matched to a gene: 13. CDR1 is SGHDT, CDR2 YYEEEE, per germline. The DNA for the CDR3 is TGTGCCAGCAGCTTGGCACTTCTGGCGGGAGATTTGAACATTCAGTACTTC. Its protein is CASSLALLAGDLNIQYF.